The clone carrying this T cell receptor beta chain was counted only a few times. The antigen remains unidentified. As TCR cDNA was made by 5'RACE template switching, a universal primer site and UMIs were added. From the 5' RACE reads, TCRdb called clonotypes with MiXCR, one entry per CDR3 protein. The table lists 620,000 or so distinct CDR3 sequences, roughly a sixth of them singletons. These data belong to a study of T cells after yellow fever vaccination. Background on the study: SMART-Seq v4 Ultra Low Input prepared libraries from low-cell fractions.

General study findings and limits: Reappearing after the booster were most of the clones from primary vaccination (about 96% CD4, 88% CD8). Weaker overall, the secondary response nonetheless peaked faster (day 5 versus 15).

The clonotype comes from a man between 18 and 29 years old who received the YFV17D yellow fever vaccine. The input for sequencing was PBMCs, taken about 5 days after the first yellow fever vaccination.

The CDR3: CSAASWGVGEAFF. CDR3 sequence (DNA): TGCAGTGCTGCCAGTTGGGGGGTTGGTGAAGCTTTCTTT. The chain employs TRBV20-1 and TRBJ1-1; a possible D gene is TRBD1 (5 bases). CDR1 and CDR2 from the germline V gene are DFQATT and SNEGSKA (reference sequence). CDR3 length: 13 residues. V lost 5 bases and J 7 bases, leaving 17 bases between the germline ends.